A selection of T cell receptor beta chains follows, all from one sample in a study of cytomegalovirus exposure and HLA in healthy donors. Generated by immunoSEQ multiplex PCR, the TCRdb table keeps only in-frame clones and is missing some. Of about 86,000 clones listed, about two thirds are singletons. Sequencing used PBMCs. These receptors all stem from a man aged 55 to 70 in good health and CMV-seronegative. The CDR3 runs from the conserved cysteine through the conserved F or W. A D gene is named only where the DNA matches it firmly. Clone size appears in some rows only: once, few, many, or a class for an expanded clone.

j_gene | d_gene | v_gene | abundance | CDR3nt | CDR3aa
TRBJ2-5 | . | TRBV9 | few | TGTGCCAGCAGCGTAGGGTCTAGCCTGTACCAAGAGACCCAGTACTTC | CASSVGSSLYQETQYF
TRBJ2-2 | TRBD2 | TRBV5-1 | . | TGCGCCAGCAGGGGACTAGCGGGGGGTCCGAACACCGGGGAGCTGTTTTTT | CASRGLAGGPNTGELFF
TRBJ2-1 | TRBD2 | TRBV7-2 | few | TGTGCCAGCAGCTCCGGGACTAGCAATGAGCAGTTCTTC | CASSSGTSNEQFF
TRBJ2-6 | . | TRBV28 | . | TGTGCCAGCAGTCCAGCTGGGGCCAACGTCCTGACTTTC | CASSPAGANVLTF
TRBJ1-5 | . | TRBV4-1 | . | TGCGCCAGCAGCCTGATGTATGGGGCCTATGGGAATAGCAATCAGCCCCAGCATTTT | CASSLMYGAYGNSNQPQHF
TRBJ2-2 | TRBD1 | TRBV5-1 | . | TGCGCCGTAAAAGGGACAGGGGCCACCGGGGAGCTGTTTTTT | CAVKGTGATGELFF
TRBJ2-1 | TRBD2 | TRBV19 | once | TGTGCCAGTAGTATCGGGACTAGCGGGAATAATGAGCAGTTCTTC | CASSIGTSGNNEQFF
TRBJ2-5 | . | TRBV4-3 | few | TGCGCCAGCAGCCAACTTTGGAGACAGCGAAAAGAGACCCAGTACTTC | CASSQLWRQRKETQYF
TRBJ1-4 | . | TRBV5-1 | . | TGCGCCAGCAGCTTGGGGGCAGAACCTCTCGCAACTAATGAAAAACTGTTTTTT | CASSLGAEPLATNEKLFF
TRBJ1-3 | . | TRBV7-9 | once | TGTGCCAGCAGCCATGACAGCACCGCTGGAAACACCATATATTTT | CASSHDSTAGNTIYF
TRBJ1-4 | TRBD1 | TRBV5-1 | few | TGCGCCAGCAGCATCACAGGGGCAACTAATGAAAAACTGTTTTTT | CASSITGATNEKLFF
TRBJ2-3 | TRBD1 | TRBV10-3 | . | TGTGCCATCAGCCCGGGACAGGGCCTTGATACGCAGTATTTT | CAISPGQGLDTQYF
TRBJ2-3 | . | TRBV27 | . | TGTGCCAGCAGTTTACGGACTGGCACAGATACGCAGTATTTT | CASSLRTGTDTQYF
TRBJ2-1 | TRBD2 | TRBV18 | . | TGTGCCAGCTCACAATACTCCGGGACTAGCGGGAGGGCTGCGATCAATGAGCAGTTCTTC | CASSQYSGTSGRAAINEQFF
TRBJ1-5 | TRBD1 | TRBV19 | . | TGTGCCAGTAGGGAGACAGGGGGTCAGCCCCAGCATTTT | CASRETGGQPQHF
TRBJ2-7 | TRBD1 | TRBV6-5 | . | TGTGCCAGCAGCCGGACAGGGGGCGTCTACGAGCAGTACTTC | CASSRTGGVYEQYF
TRBJ1-6 | TRBD1 | TRBV19 | . | TGTGCCAGTACCCCCCGACAGGGGGCAGGTTCACCCCTCCACTTT | CASTPRQGAGSPLHF
TRBJ2-7 | TRBD1 | TRBV18 | . | TGTGCCAGCTCATCGCCCTCCGGGACAGGGTCCTACGAGCAGTACTTC | CASSSPSGTGSYEQYF
TRBJ2-2 | TRBD1 | TRBV4-1 | . | TGCGCCAGCAGCCTATTCGATTTGGGGGACAGGACCGGGGAGCTGTTTTTT | CASSLFDLGDRTGELFF
TRBJ1-2 | TRBD1 | TRBV28 | . | TGTGCCAGCAGTCCCCATCTCCCAGGGGGCGGGAACTATGGCTACACCTTC | CASSPHLPGGGNYGYTF
TRBJ2-7 | . | TRBV29-1 | . | TGCAGCGTTGCGGCGGGCTACGAGCAGTACTTC | CSVAAGYEQYF
TRBJ2-7 | . | TRBV28 | once | TGTGCCAGCAGACGCTACAGGGACTCCTACGAGCAGTACTTC | CASRRYRDSYEQYF
TRBJ2-3 | TRBD2 | TRBV4-1 | . | TGCGCCAGCAGCCTACCTCGGGTCGGAGGACTAGCGGGATCCACAGATACGCAGTATTTT | CASSLPRVGGLAGSTDTQYF
TRBJ2-1 | TRBD2 | TRBV9 | . | TGTGCCAGCAGCTCCCGGACTAGCGGGGGGGAAAATGAGCAGTTCTTC | CASSSRTSGGENEQFF
TRBJ2-2 | TRBD1 | TRBV19 | few | TGTGCCAGTACCGGACAGGGGACCGGGGAGCTGTTTTTT | CASTGQGTGELFF
TRBJ2-1 | . | TRBV7-2 | few | TGTGCCAGCAGCTTAGCGCCAGGAGAGCAGTTCTTC | CASSLAPGEQFF
TRBJ1-2 | . | TRBV6-5 | . | TGTGCCAGCAGTTTTGCCCCCTCTCGGAGTGGCTACACCTTC | CASSFAPSRSGYTF
TRBJ1-2 | TRBD1 | TRBV19 | . | TGTGCCAGCAGAGACAGGGATTCGTCCGGCTACACCTTC | CASRDRDSSGYTF
TRBJ1-1 | . | TRBV5-1 | . | TGCGCCAGCAGCTTGAGAGGGGGCACTGAAGCTTTCTTT | CASSLRGGTEAFF
TRBJ1-4 | TRBD1 | TRBV13 | once | TGTGCCAGCAGCCCGGGGACAGGGAATGAAAAACTGTTTTTT | CASSPGTGNEKLFF
TRBJ1-1 | . | TRBV14 | . | TGTGCCAGCAGCCAAGCTATGAACACTGAAGCTTTCTTT | CASSQAMNTEAFF
TRBJ2-7 | . | TRBV2 | . | TGTGCCAGCAGTGACAGGGAACCCTACGAGCAGTACTTC | CASSDREPYEQYF